The 9 T cell receptor beta chains presented below share a single source sample, sequenced in a study of human T cells and chemical hapten exposure. One entry per CDR3 protein results from TCRdb running MiXCR on the RACE reads. The data contain 85,000 to 100,000 distinct CDR3 sequences, about a tenth of them singletons. Sample time point: pre-sensitization, week 0. Noted treatment: therapeutic diphenylcyclopropenone sensitization with weekly scalp DPC. The specimen was whole blood, collected in connection with sensitization to the hapten diphenylcyclopropenone (DPC). The receptors come from a woman between 55 and 75 years old with alopecia areata. Some clones in this sample may be carry-over from other donors' samples.

The chain employs TRBV5-1 and TRBJ2-5; weak D call: TRBD1 (6 bases). This CDR3 region has 13 residues. Germline loops: CDR1 SGHRS, CDR2 YFSETQ. Trimming removed 4 bases at V and 4 bases at J, with 11 bases between. The CDR3 sequence is CASSLVGGETQYF. The CDR3 bases are TGCGCCAGCAGCCTGGTAGGGGGAGAGACCCAGTACTTC.

The chain couples TRBV10-1 to TRBJ1-5, with no clear D. This CDR3 is built from 16 residues. The germline gives CDR1 WNHNN, CDR2 SYGVQD (reference sequence). V shed 10 bases and J shed 4 bases, with 23 bases lying between them. The chain's CDR3 is CAKNGRRRTGNQPQHF. Written as DNA, the CDR3 is TGCGCCAAGAACGGGCGGCGTCGAACGGGAAATCAGCCCCAGCATTTT.

This clonotype showed up many times. The rearrangement uses TRBV20-1 and TRBJ2-1; D is perhaps TRBD1 (5 bases). The CDR3 contains 14 residues. Germline-derived CDR1 and CDR2 are DFQATT and SNEGSKA (reference sequence). Trimming removed 5 bases at V and 7 bases at J, with 18 bases between. CDR3 DNA: TGCAGTGCTCTCCGGACACCCTCCTCGAATGAGCAGTTCTTC. It codes for CSALRTPSSNEQFF.

This clonotype was seen repeatedly, ten times or more. This rearrangement joins TRBV28 to TRBJ2-3, with D tentatively TRBD2 (7 bases). V lost 7 bases and J 2 bases, leaving 19 bases between the germline ends. CDR1 and CDR2 from the germline V gene are MDHEN and SYDVKM. This CDR3 is 16 amino acids long. The CDR3 region is CASILRGGDFTDTQYF. The CDR3 DNA sequence: TGTGCCAGCATCCTTAGGGGGGGGGACTTCACAGATACGCAGTATTTT.

This clonotype was counted between two and nine times. V gene TRBV7-3 combines with J gene TRBJ2-7; 7 nucleotides align to TRBD1. Germline trimming cut 8 bases from V and 7 bases from J; bases unmatched to any gene: 8. Germline CDR1 SGHTA, CDR2 FQGTGA. The CDR3 is made up of 12 amino acids. The CDR3 region is CASGQVGGEQYF. For the CDR3, the DNA is TGTGCCAGCGGACAGGTGGGCGGTGAGCAGTACTTC.

In its sample, this clonotype was seen many times. The V and J genes are TRBV6-5 and TRBJ1-1; no clear D gene. CDR1 is MNHEY and CDR2 is SVGAGI in the germline V gene. Trimming stripped 6 bases from V and 3 bases from J, with 20 bases between. This CDR3 has 16 amino acids. The CDR3 sequence is CASSGEGMTFYTEAFF. CDR3 DNA sequence: TGTGCCAGCAGCGGAGAGGGTATGACCTTCTACACTGAAGCTTTCTTT.

In its sample, this clonotype was seen many times. The V and J genes are TRBV25-1 and TRBJ1-3; D is unresolved. The CDR3 sequence is 15 residues long. Looked up from germline, CDR1 is MGHDK and CDR2 is SYGVNS. V gave up 5 bases and J gave up 0 bases, with 11 bases separating them. This chain's CDR3 is CASSTPGDSGNTIYF. The DNA for the CDR3 is TGTGCCAGCAGTACCCCCGGCGACTCTGGAAACACCATATATTTT.

This clonotype was observed many times. The chain uses TRBV13 and TRBJ1-1; perhaps TRBD1 as D (5 bases). CDR1 is PRHDT, CDR2 FYEKMQ, per germline (reference sequence). CDR3 length: 17 residues. V gave up 1 base and J gave up 3 bases, with 18 bases separating them. The chain's CDR3 is CASSLEGELGWDTEAFF. CDR3 sequence (DNA): TGTGCCAGCAGCTTAGAAGGGGAGCTGGGGTGGGACACTGAAGCTTTCTTT.

This clonotype was seen a few times. The chain combines TRBV5-1 with TRBJ1-1; D remains unclear. This CDR3 has 14 residues. The V end lost 5 bases, the J end lost 1 base, and 12 bases lay between the germline ends. Germline V gene lookup returns CDR1 SGHRS and CDR2 YFSETQ. Here the CDR3 DNA reads TGCGCCAGCAGACTCGTATCAGGGAACACTGAAGCTTTCTTT. Its translation is CASRLVSGNTEAFF. The full variable domain, its missing parts supplied by reference TRBV5-1 and TRBJ1-1, is KAGVTQTPRYLIKTRGQQVTLSCSPISGHRSVSWYQQTPGQGLQFLFEYFSETQRNKGNFPGRFSGRQFSNSRSEMNVSTLELGDSALYLCASRLVSGNTEAFFGQGTRLTVV.